A single sample gave rise to the 12 T cell receptor beta chains below, sequenced in a study of vaccination and CD4 T cells after COVID-19. Oncomine TCR Beta short-read sequencing was applied to DNA from cultured CD4+ T cells. TCRdb passed the PCR reads through MiXCR, listing each CDR3 protein once. There are about 25,000 distinct CDR3 sequences in the sample; around two fifths occur only once, and approximately 7.9% lies in the top ten. No antigens are known for them. Treatment described: roughly 11-day PBMC culture with coronavirus spike peptide pools or control peptides (ViraFEST assay). What was sequenced was CD4+ T cells from blood, cultured in vitro. The receptors were sampled from a human donor who had recovered from COVID-19.

This clonotype was found a few times. Germline and junction disagree at one end, which may indicate a read error. The chain joins TRBV10-3 to TRBJ2-4, with D possibly matching TRBD2 (6 bases). This CDR3 is built from 14 residues. Per germline, CDR1 ENHRY and CDR2 SYGVKD. CDR3 DNA sequence: TGTGCCATCAGTGAGGGTTTAAGGGAGGAAGTACGGGCCTTC. It specifies CAISEGLREEVRAF.

The CDR3 sequence: CASSPRQGGSPLHF. The DNA for the CDR3 is TGTGCCAGCAGCCCTAGGCAGGGAGGCTCACCCCTCCACTTT. This chain connects TRBV14 to TRBJ1-6, with a tentative D call TRBD1 (5 bases). Germline CDR1 and CDR2: SGHDN and FVKESK. V lost 4 bases and J lost 10, with 14 bases in between. The CDR3 loop spans 14 amino acids.

The chain couples TRBV10-1 to TRBJ2-1; the match to TRBD2 covers 8 bases. CDR1 WNHNN and CDR2 SYGVQD come from the germline V gene (reference sequence). V was pared by 4 bases and J by 6 bases, with 2 bases of the junction left unmatched. The CDR3 totals 13 residues. The CDR3 region has the DNA TGCGCCAGCAGTGTCCTAGCGGGCAATGAGCAGTTCTTC. Its translation: CASSVLAGNEQFF.

The gene calls are TRBV28 and TRBJ1-1; D unclear. V shed 2 bases and J shed 0 bases, with 10 bases lying between them. Germline V CDR1 and CDR2: MDHEN, SYDVKM. The CDR3 consists of 15 residues. The DNA of the CDR3 is TGTGCCAGCAGTTTAGGCCCGTTCCTGAACACTGAAGCTTTCTTT. Translation: CASSLGPFLNTEAFF. Using reference TRBV28 and TRBJ1-1 for the parts outside the CDR3, the full variable domain is DVKVTQSSRYLVKRTGEKVFLECVQDMDHENMFWYRQDPGLGLRLIYFSYDVKMKEKGDIPEGYSVSREKKERFSLILESASTNQTSMYLCASSLGPFLNTEAFFGQGTRLTVV.

The chain recombines TRBV7-8 with TRBJ2-3, with unresolved D. This CDR3 comprises 12 residues. Germline lookup yields CDR1 SGHVS and CDR2 FQNEAQ. Trimming took off 1 base at V and 6 bases at J, with 5 bases between the two ends. The chain's CDR3 is CASSLDFDTQYF. CDR3 bases: TGTGCCAGCAGCTTAGATTTCGATACGCAGTATTTT.

The CDR3 loop is CASSLGPGQGLQETQYF. For the CDR3, the DNA is TGTGCCAGCAGCTTAGGTCCCGGACAGGGACTCCAAGAGACCCAGTACTTC. The chain couples TRBV7-9 to TRBJ2-5; 8 bases map to TRBD1. V shed 1 base and J 1 base; nucleotides not matched to a gene: 8. CDR1 SEHNR and CDR2 FQNEAQ come from the germline V gene (reference sequence). The CDR3 totals 17 residues. Together with reference TRBV7-9 and TRBJ2-5, the CDR3 gives the full variable domain: DTGVSQNPRHKITKRGQNVTFRCDPISEHNRLYWYRQTLGQGPEFLTYFQNEAQLEKSRLLSDRFSAERPKGSFSTLEIQRTEQGDSAMYLCASSLGPGQGLQETQYFGPGTRLLVL.

There are a few counts of this clonotype. The gene calls are TRBV19 and TRBJ1-5, with D perhaps TRBD1 (6 bases). The CDR3 contains 14 residues. Germline CDR1 reads LNHDA; CDR2 reads SQIVND (reference sequence). V was clipped by 3 bases and J by 6 bases, with 12 bases between them. The CDR3 region is CASSIVGAVQPQHF. The CDR3 DNA follows: TGTGCCAGTAGTATTGTGGGGGCTGTTCAGCCCCAGCATTTT.

The chain uses TRBV6-2 or TRBV6-3 and TRBJ2-7; no clear D. Germline V lookup: CDR1 MNHEY, CDR2 SVGEGT. V was clipped by 6 bases and J by 9 bases, with 15 bases between them. The CDR3 runs 12 residues. CDR3 sequence (DNA): TGTGCCAGCAGCATTAGTAGGGCGTGGCAGTACTTC. Its protein is CASSISRAWQYF.

The table lists this clonotype with a count of one. V usage is TRBV20-1 and J usage is TRBJ2-7; TRBD2 matches at 14 bases. The J segment lost 3 bases and the V segment lost 5 bases, leaving 6 bases of the junction unmatched. Germline CDR1 and CDR2: DFQATT and SNEGSKA (reference sequence). This CDR3 is built from 15 residues. The CDR3: CSARTGTSGGYEQYF. CDR3 DNA: TGCAGTGCTCGAACCGGGACTAGCGGGGGCTACGAGCAGTACTTC.

J is TRBJ1-1 and V is TRBV28; the D gene is possibly TRBD1 (5 bases). The CDR3 loop spans 13 amino acids. The germline V and J ends were trimmed by 7 bases and 3 bases, with 12 bases remaining between them. Germline CDR1 is MDHEN and CDR2 is SYDVKM. Here the CDR3 reads CASTTGTYTEAFF. The CDR3 DNA reads TGTGCCAGCACCACCGGGACCTACACTGAAGCTTTCTTT.

V is TRBV7-2 and J is TRBJ2-5; TRBD2 matches 9 bases. CDR3 length: 16 residues. Germline CDR1 SGHTA, CDR2 FQGNSA. The V segment lost 0 bases and the J segment 5 bases; nucleotides outside the gene matches: 7. The chain's CDR3 is CASSLARGRARETQYF. The CDR3 DNA is TGTGCCAGCAGCTTAGCCCGCGGGAGGGCCCGGGAGACCCAGTACTTC.

This rearrangement joins TRBV4-2 to TRBJ1-2; D might be TRBD1 (5 bases). The V gene lost 4 bases and the J gene lost 7 bases, with 19 bases spanning the gap. Per germline, CDR1 LGHNA and CDR2 YNFKEQ. The CDR3 runs to 15 residues. The DNA for the CDR3 is TGTGCCAGCAGCCCCTCCGGCGGCGCTCAGGGTGGCTACACCTTC. Translated, it gives CASSPSGGAQGGYTF.